This TCR beta chain emerged from a study of blood T cells in healthy people across ages. Using a J-beta primer mix together with a sample-barcoded 5' primer, a second PCR was run for roughly 6 to 12 cycles. TCRdb processed the 5' RACE reads anew with MiXCR; each CDR3 protein has one entry. The sample holds over 950,000 distinct CDR3 sequences; roughly 51% are singletons and the top ten take roughly a fifth. Germline-derived CDR1 and CDR2 are SEHNR and FQNEAQ (reference sequence). This CDR3 has 15 residues. The V gene lost 2 bases and the J gene lost 7 bases, with 14 bases spanning the gap. The TCR sequence derives from a woman aged 55-70 years in good health. This chain uses TRBV7-9 with TRBJ1-4; D unresolved. Material for sequencing was blood. Here the CDR3 DNA reads TGTGCCAGCAGCTTATGGACTGGGGAGGGTGAAAAACTGTTTTTT. Translating it yields CASSLWTGEGEKLFF.